This TCR beta chain came from a study of cytomegalovirus exposure and HLA in healthy donors. Findings of the study overall: A later analysis found TCR association rates differed by HLA locus, highest for DRB1 and lowest for HLA-C. Clonal expansion, a later analysis showed, was greater in HLA-associated TCR beta chains than in equally common others.

V lost 2 bases and J lost 7, with 9 bases in between. The germline CDR1 and CDR2 sequences are MNHNS and SASEGT. The CDR3 covers 12 residues. The primer mix had 60 Vbeta and 13 Jbeta primers. Sequencing was performed with immunoSEQ multiplex PCR; in TCRdb, only in-frame clones are kept and a portion is missing. The table lists roughly 92,000 clones, about 76% of them singletons. A note on this clone: Its target is not known.

This chain connects TRBV6-1 to TRBJ2-7; possible D gene TRBD2, 5 bases. This TCR came from a woman aged 70-85 years in good health and CMV-seropositive. Specimen: PBMCs. The CDR3 DNA follows: TGTGCCAGCAGTGAATGGTCGGGGGAGCAGTACTTC. Encoded protein: CASSEWSGEQYF.